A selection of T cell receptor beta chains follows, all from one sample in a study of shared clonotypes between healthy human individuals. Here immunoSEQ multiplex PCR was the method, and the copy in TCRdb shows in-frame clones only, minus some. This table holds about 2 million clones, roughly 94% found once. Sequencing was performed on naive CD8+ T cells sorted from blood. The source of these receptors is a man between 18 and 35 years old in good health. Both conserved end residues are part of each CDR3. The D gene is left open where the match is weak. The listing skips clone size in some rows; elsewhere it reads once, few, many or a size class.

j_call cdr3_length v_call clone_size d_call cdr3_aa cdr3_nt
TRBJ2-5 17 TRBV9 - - CASSVTGSRSDQETQYF TGTGCCAGCAGCGTAACCGGGAGCCGCTCCGACCAAGAGACCCAGTACTTC
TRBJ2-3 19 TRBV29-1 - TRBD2 CSVEYAIGASGGSTDTQYF TGCAGCGTTGAATACGCCATCGGGGCTAGCGGGGGATCCACAGATACGCAGTATTTT
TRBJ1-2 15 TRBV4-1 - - CASSQERGSPVGYTF TGCGCCAGCAGCCAAGAGAGGGGGTCACCAGTCGGCTACACCTTC
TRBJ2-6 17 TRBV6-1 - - CASSEEAGDAGANVLTF TGTGCCAGCAGTGAAGAAGCAGGGGACGCTGGGGCCAACGTCCTGACTTTC
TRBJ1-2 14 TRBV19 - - CASSPRQSNYGYTF TGTGCCAGTAGTCCAAGGCAGTCTAACTATGGCTACACCTTC
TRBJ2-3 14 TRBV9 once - CASSPRQSTDTQYF TGTGCCAGCAGCCCCCGACAGTCCACAGATACGCAGTATTTT
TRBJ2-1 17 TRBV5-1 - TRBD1 CASSSLGSGQGLNEQFF TGCGCCAGCAGCTCCCTGGGCTCGGGACAGGGATTGAATGAGCAGTTCTTC
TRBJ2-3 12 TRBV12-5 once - CASGLGEDTQYF TGTGCTAGTGGTTTGGGGGAAGATACGCAGTATTTT
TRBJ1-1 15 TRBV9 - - CASSVGGGSDTEAFF TGTGCCAGCAGCGTAGGAGGGGGTTCAGACACTGAAGCTTTCTTT
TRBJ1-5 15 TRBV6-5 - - CASTLNRVRDQPQHF TGTGCCAGCACCCTAAATAGGGTCCGCGATCAGCCCCAGCATTTT
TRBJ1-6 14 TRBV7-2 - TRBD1 CASSWGQGSSPLHF TGTGCCAGCAGCTGGGGACAGGGAAGTTCACCCCTCCACTTT
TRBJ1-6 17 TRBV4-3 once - CASSQESGGRGNSPLHF TGCGCCAGCAGCCAAGAGAGTGGGGGCCGCGGTAATTCACCCCTCCACTTT
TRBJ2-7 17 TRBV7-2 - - CASSSGPYLLNSYEQYF TGTGCCAGCAGCTCCGGGCCCTACTTACTCAACTCCTACGAGCAGTACTTC
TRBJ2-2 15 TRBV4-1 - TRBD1 CASSQGQGVTGELFF TGCGCCAGCAGCCAAGGGCAGGGGGTCACCGGGGAGCTGTTTTTT
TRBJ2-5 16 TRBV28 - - CASSSPQEWVGKTQYF TGTGCCAGCAGTTCGCCACAGGAATGGGTGGGAAAGACCCAGTACTTC
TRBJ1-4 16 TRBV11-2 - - CASSLVLGGSVGKLFF TGTGCCAGCAGCTTAGTCCTTGGAGGGTCGGTGGGAAAACTGTTTTTT
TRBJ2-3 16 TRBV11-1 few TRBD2 CASSLRGTSPTDTQYF TGTGCCAGCAGCCTTAGAGGGACTAGCCCTACAGATACGCAGTATTTT
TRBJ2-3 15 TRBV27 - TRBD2 CATSGGLPLTDTQYF TGTGCCACCAGCGGGGGGCTTCCCCTCACAGATACGCAGTATTTT
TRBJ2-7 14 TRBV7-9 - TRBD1 CASSSGTGVYEQYF TGTGCCAGCAGCTCCGGGACAGGGGTTTACGAGCAGTACTTC
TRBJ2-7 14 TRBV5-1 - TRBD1 CASSLTGGTYEQYF TGCGCCAGCAGCTTGACAGGGGGGACCTACGAGCAGTACTTC
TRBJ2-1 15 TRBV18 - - CASSPRTGVYNEQFF TGTGCCAGCTCACCAAGGACTGGGGTCTACAATGAGCAGTTCTTC
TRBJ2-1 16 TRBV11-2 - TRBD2 CASSSALKRELNEQFF TGTGCCAGCAGTTCCGCCCTCAAGCGGGAGTTGAATGAGCAGTTCTTC
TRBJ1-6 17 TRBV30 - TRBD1 CAWRDPDRGLYNSPLHF TGTGCCTGGAGGGATCCTGACAGGGGGCTCTATAATTCACCCCTCCACTTT
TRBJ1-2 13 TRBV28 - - CASSSTEFYGYTF TGTGCCAGCAGCTCAACAGAATTCTATGGCTACACCTTC
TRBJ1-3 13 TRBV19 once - CASPGPLQDTIYF TGTGCCAGTCCGGGACCGCTACAGGACACCATATATTTT
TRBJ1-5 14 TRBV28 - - CASEEEGIEGPQHF TGTGCCAGCGAGGAGGAGGGGATAGAGGGGCCCCAGCATTTT
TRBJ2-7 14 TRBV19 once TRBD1 CASSITTGWYEQYF TGTGCCAGTAGTATCACGACAGGGTGGTACGAGCAGTACTTC
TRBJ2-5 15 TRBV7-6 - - CASSLESREEETQYF TGTGCCAGCAGCTTAGAGAGCAGGGAGGAAGAGACCCAGTACTTC
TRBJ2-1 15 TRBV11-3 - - CASSLTGGPYNEQFF TGTGCCAGCAGCTTAACCGGGGGGCCATACAATGAGCAGTTCTTC
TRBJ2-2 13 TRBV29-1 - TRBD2 CSVDRLATGELFF TGCAGCGTGGACCGACTAGCGACCGGGGAGCTGTTTTTT
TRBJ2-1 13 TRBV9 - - CASSIGIYNEQFF TGTGCCAGCAGCATCGGGATCTACAATGAGCAGTTCTTC
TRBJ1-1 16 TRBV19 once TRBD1 CASNSLVNRGITEAFF TGTGCCAGCAATAGCCTCGTGAACAGGGGTATCACTGAAGCTTTCTTT
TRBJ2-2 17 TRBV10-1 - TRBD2 CASSESGTSGNTGELFF TGCGCCAGCAGTGAGTCGGGGACTAGCGGTAACACCGGGGAGCTGTTTTTT
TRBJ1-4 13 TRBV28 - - CASSGVGGEKLFF TGTGCCAGCAGTGGCGTAGGAGGTGAAAAACTGTTTTTT
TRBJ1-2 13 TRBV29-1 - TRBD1 CSVPGQGLDGYTF TGCAGCGTTCCGGGACAGGGACTAGATGGCTACACCTTC
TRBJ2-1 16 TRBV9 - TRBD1 CASSVEVGTGNNEQFF TGTGCCAGCAGCGTAGAAGTGGGGACAGGGAACAATGAGCAGTTCTTC
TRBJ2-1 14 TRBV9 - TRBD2 CASSASGRDHEQFF TGTGCCAGCAGCGCTAGCGGGAGGGATCATGAGCAGTTCTTC
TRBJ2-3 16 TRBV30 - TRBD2 CAWSRELAGDADTQYF TGTGCCTGGAGTCGCGAACTAGCGGGAGACGCAGATACGCAGTATTTT
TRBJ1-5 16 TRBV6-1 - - CASSEARSRGGQPQHF TGTGCCAGCAGTGAAGCAAGGTCCAGGGGAGGTCAGCCCCAGCATTTT